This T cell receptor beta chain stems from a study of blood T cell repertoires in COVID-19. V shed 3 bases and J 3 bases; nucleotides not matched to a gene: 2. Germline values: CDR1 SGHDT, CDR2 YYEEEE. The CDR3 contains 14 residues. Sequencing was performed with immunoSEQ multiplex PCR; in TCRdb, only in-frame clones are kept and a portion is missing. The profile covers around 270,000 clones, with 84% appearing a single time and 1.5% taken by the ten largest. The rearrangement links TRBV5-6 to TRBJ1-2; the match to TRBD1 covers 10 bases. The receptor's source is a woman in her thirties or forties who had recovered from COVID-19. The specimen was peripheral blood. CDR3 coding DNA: TGTGCCAGCAGCTCGACAGGGGGCGACTATGGCTACACCTTC. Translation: CASSSTGGDYGYTF. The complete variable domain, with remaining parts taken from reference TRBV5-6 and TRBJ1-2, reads DAGVTQSPTHLIKTRGQQVTLRCSPKSGHDTVSWYQQALGQGPQFIFQYYEEEERQRGNFPDRFSGHQFPNYSSELNVNALLLGDSALYLCASSSTGGDYGYTFGSGTRLTVV.